A single sample gave rise to the 21 T cell receptor beta chains below, sequenced in a study of blood T cell repertoires in COVID-19. Repertoires were generated with immunoSEQ multiplex PCR, while TCRdb's copy carries only in-frame clones and drops some. Altogether 650,000 to 800,000 clones are present, 85% to 90% being singletons, with the ten largest covering about 0.26%. Sequencing was done on a sample of peripheral blood. Receptor source: a woman aged 18-29 years with acute or convalescent COVID-19.

A few counts support this clone. The CDR3 region has the DNA TGTGCCAGCAGCTTCCGGGACAGCTACAATGAGCAGTTCTTC. This encodes CASSFRDSYNEQFF. The chain uses TRBV7-2 and TRBJ2-1; 7 bases map to TRBD1. Germline V lookup: CDR1 SGHTA, CDR2 FQGNSA. Trimming took 3 bases from V and 3 from J; bases not matched to a gene: 2. The CDR3 runs 14 residues. Full variable domain (remainder filled in from reference TRBV7-2 and TRBJ2-1): GAGVSQSPSNKVTEKGKDVELRCDPISGHTALYWYRQSLGQGLEFLIYFQGNSAPDKSGLPSDRFSAERTGGSVSTLTIQRTQQEDSAVYLCASSFRDSYNEQFFGPGTRLTVL.

This clone was seen a few times. This chain uses TRBV24-1 with TRBJ1-2; the match to TRBD1 covers 9 bases. Germline V CDR1 and CDR2: KGHDR, SFDVKD. The CDR3 extends over 16 amino acids. J was trimmed by 3 bases and V by 3 bases; bases with no gene match: 7. This CDR3 reads CATSDRPGQGYYGYTF. The CDR3, as DNA: TGTGCCACCAGTGATCGACCGGGACAGGGATACTATGGCTACACCTTC.

V gene TRBV6-1 combines with J gene TRBJ1-2; no definite D call. The V end lost 3 bases, the J end lost 1 base, and 6 bases lay between the germline ends. The length of the CDR3 is 13 residues. The germline CDR1 and CDR2 sequences are MNHNS and SASEGT. The CDR3 DNA follows: TGTGCCAGCAGTGACAGGTTTAACTATGGCTACACCTTC. Its protein is CASSDRFNYGYTF.

The chain uses TRBV7-6 and TRBJ2-7; the match to TRBD2 covers 7 bases. The ends lost 5 bases at V and 2 bases at J; junction bases unmatched: 9. The CDR3 length is 15 residues. Germline-derived CDR1 and CDR2 are SGHVS and FNYEAQ. CDR3 nucleotide sequence: TGTGCCAGCAGCCCCTATCTGGGGGGGACCTACGAGCAGTACTTC. Translation gives CASSPYLGGTYEQYF.

The chain has TRBV4-2 and TRBJ2-2; maybe TRBD1 (7 bases). Germline V gene lookup returns CDR1 LGHNA and CDR2 YNFKEQ. The CDR3 loop spans 13 amino acids. Trimming took 7 bases from V and 6 from J, leaving 12 bases between them. The CDR3 nucleotides are TGTGCCAGCATGACAGGGAGGTCCGGGGAGCTGTTTTTT. Encoded protein: CASMTGRSGELFF.

The V call is TRBV9, the J call TRBJ1-2; maybe TRBD1 (5 bases). Per germline, CDR1 SGDLS and CDR2 YYNGEE. Deletions cut 1 base from V and 8 bases from J, with 12 bases between. This CDR3 spans 13 amino acids. The CDR3: CASSVSQGSGYTF. DNA of the CDR3: TGTGCCAGCAGCGTAAGCCAGGGTAGCGGCTACACCTTC.

The chain employs TRBV10-3 and TRBJ1-5; no clear D. There are 14 residues in the CDR3. Germline V gene data show CDR1 as ENHRY and CDR2 as SYGVKD. The V and J ends lost 4 bases and 4 bases respectively, with 11 bases between them. The CDR3 DNA reads TGTGCCATCAGTGCCCTCGTCAGTAATCAGCCCCAGCATTTT. Its translation is CAISALVSNQPQHF.

The chain carries TRBV6-5 and TRBJ1-3; D not certain. Trimming removed 8 bases from V and 0 bases from J, with 11 bases in between. Germline CDR1 is MNHEY and CDR2 is SVGAGI. CDR3 size: 14 residues. The CDR3 loop reads CASGTASSGNTIYF. Written as DNA, the CDR3 is TGTGCCAGCGGAACAGCCTCCTCTGGAAACACCATATATTTT.

The V call is TRBV6-6, the J call TRBJ2-3; 9 bases map to TRBD2. Germline V lookup: CDR1 MNHNY, CDR2 SVGAGI (reference sequence). The CDR3 has 16 amino acids. With V trimmed by 6 bases and J by 0 bases, 7 bases remained unmatched. CDR3 amino acids: CASRLRTSVSTDTQYF. Written as DNA, the CDR3 is TGTGCCAGCAGACTCCGGACTAGCGTTAGCACAGATACGCAGTATTTT.

V is TRBV10-2 and J is TRBJ2-7, with 7 positions matching TRBD1. V lost 8 bases, J lost 3 bases, and 4 bases stayed unmatched. Germline assignment: CDR1 WSHSY and CDR2 SAAADI. CDR3 size: 12 residues. CDR3 nucleotides: TGCGCCAGCGGGGACAGATACTACGAGCAGTACTTC. It specifies CASGDRYYEQYF.

The chain links TRBV11-2 to TRBJ2-1; TRBD2 matches at 10 bases. The CDR3 contains 15 residues. V lost 2 bases, J lost 6 bases, and 4 bases stayed unmatched. Germline-derived CDR1 and CDR2 are SGHAT and FQNNGV. For the CDR3, the DNA is TGTGCCAGCAGCTTACAGCGGGGGGGGACCAATGAGCAGTTCTTC. Residues: CASSLQRGGTNEQFF. The full variable domain, rest sourced from reference TRBV11-2 and TRBJ2-1, is EAGVAQSPRYKIIEKRQSVAFWCNPISGHATLYWYQQILGQGPKLLIQFQNNGVVDDSQLPKDRFSAERLKGVDSTLKIQPAKLEDSAVYLCASSLQRGGTNEQFFGPGTRLTVL.

The chain employs TRBV5-1 and TRBJ1-2; 8 nucleotides align to TRBD1. The trim removed 4 bases at V and 5 bases at J, leaving 7 bases unmatched. The CDR3 covers 14 residues. Germline CDR1 and CDR2: SGHRS and YFSETQ. CDR3 DNA: TGCGCCAGCAGCGAGATACAGGGGGGGTATGGCTACACCTTC. Protein: CASSEIQGGYGYTF.

The V and J genes are TRBV10-3 and TRBJ1-2, with a possible D match to TRBD1 (5 bases). V was clipped by 4 bases and J by 8 bases, with 14 bases between them. CDR3 size: 13 residues. The germline V gene has CDR1 ENHRY and CDR2 SYGVKD. The CDR3 reads CAISGGGGGGYTF. DNA for the CDR3: TGTGCCATCAGTGGAGGTGGGGGAGGCGGCTACACCTTC.

The rearrangement links TRBV5-1 to TRBJ1-2; tentative D call: TRBD1 (6 bases). CDR1 is SGHRS and CDR2 is YFSETQ in the germline V gene. This CDR3 contains 15 residues. V lost 4 bases, J lost 3 bases, and 16 bases lay in between. In DNA, the CDR3 is TGCGCCAGCAGCCCCACAGGGAGCGGAGACTATGGCTACACCTTC. It is translated as CASSPTGSGDYGYTF.

V usage is TRBV28 and J usage is TRBJ1-2, with 8 bases that match TRBD1. Germline CDR1 reads MDHEN; CDR2 reads SYDVKM. The CDR3 has 13 residues. V was clipped by 5 bases and J by 8 bases; unmatched bases: 7. The CDR3 nucleotides are TGTGCCAGCAGTCGGGACAGGATGAAAGGCTACACCTTC. Translation gives CASSRDRMKGYTF.

The chain has TRBV19 and TRBJ1-2, with D maybe TRBD1 (5 bases). CDR3 length equals 14 residues. The germline V gene encodes CDR1 LNHDA and CDR2 SQIVND (reference sequence). V was pared by 2 bases and J by 1 base, with 8 bases between. The CDR3 DNA is TGTGCCAGTAGTATAATCGGGGGTAACTATGGCTACACCTTC. Translating gives CASSIIGGNYGYTF.

The sample holds one count of this clone. V is TRBV25-1 and J is TRBJ1-2, with 7 bases identical to TRBD1. With 11 bases clipped from V and 2 bases from J, the junction kept 20 bases outside the gene matches. This CDR3 spans 17 amino acids. The V gene's germline CDR1 is MGHDK and CDR2 SYGVNS. CDR3 region: CASLGQGGFQSNYGYTF. The CDR3 DNA reads as TGTGCCTCTCTGGGGCAGGGGGGTTTCCAATCCAACTATGGCTACACCTTC.

CDR3 in amino acids: CASSPGTGPEKLFF. The CDR3 bases are TGTGCCAGCAGCCCCGGGACAGGGCCCGAAAAACTGTTTTTT. This chain joins TRBV9 and TRBJ1-4; 9 nucleotides match TRBD1. Germline V lookup: CDR1 SGDLS, CDR2 YYNGEE. The CDR3 is 14 residues long. V lost 4 bases, J lost 8 bases, and 6 bases stayed unmatched.

This clone occurred once. V is TRBV29-1 and J is TRBJ2-3, with 9 bases fitting TRBD1. V lost 8 bases to trimming and J lost 14 bases; unmatched junction nucleotides: 8. The CDR3 is 10 amino acids. The germline V gene has CDR1 SQVTM and CDR2 ANQGSEA. The CDR3 reads CSTSDRGRYF. The CDR3 DNA reads as TGCAGCACATCGGACAGGGGAAGGTATTTT.

CDR3 region: CASSTNDRPSYGYTF. In nucleotides, the CDR3 is TGTGCCAGTAGTACAAATGACAGGCCCAGCTATGGCTACACCTTC. This chain joins TRBV19 and TRBJ1-2, with D maybe TRBD1 (6 bases). V was pared by 4 bases and J by 4 bases, with 16 bases between. The CDR3 runs 15 residues. The germline V gene has CDR1 LNHDA and CDR2 SQIVND (reference sequence).

The V gene is TRBV7-9, the J gene TRBJ2-5; TRBD1 might be the D (5 bases). CDR3 length equals 10 residues. Germline V gene data show CDR1 as SEHNR and CDR2 as FQNEAQ (reference sequence). V was shortened by 8 bases and J by 5 bases, with 6 bases between the two germline ends. DNA of the CDR3: TGTGCCAGCGGGGCCGAGACCCAGTACTTC. Protein: CASGAETQYF. The entire variable domain, with the rest obtained from reference TRBV7-9 and TRBJ2-5, is as follows: DTGVSQNPRHKITKRGQNVTFRCDPISEHNRLYWYRQTLGQGPEFLTYFQNEAQLEKSRLLSDRFSAERPKGSFSTLEIQRTEQGDSAMYLCASGAETQYFGPGTRLLVL.